This T cell receptor beta chain emerged from a study of T cells in tuberculosis. Sorting used thawed, overnight-rested PBMC stained with anti-CD3, a viability dye and GMM-loaded CD1B tetramer. CD1B tetramers were loaded with Rhodococcus equi-derived C32 glucose monomycolate. PBMC for tetramer sorting were first depleted of CD14-expressing monocytes. Chain pairing is unknown; alpha and beta were sequenced separately. Sequenced by immunoSEQ multiplex PCR; TCRdb stores in-frame clones only, minus some. Altogether 88,000 or so clones are present, roughly 93% being singletons, with the ten largest covering less than 2.5%. Germline CDR1 is SGHVS and CDR2 is FNYEAQ. Trimming cost V 5 bases and J 5 bases; bases outside gene matches: 6. This CDR3 is 15 amino acids long.

The chain couples TRBV7-6 to TRBJ2-1; 10 bases agree with TRBD2. The TCR comes from an adult woman with latent tuberculosis. The sequencing sample was made of CD1b-GMM tetramer-negative cells sorted from PBMCs. The CDR3 loop reads CASSLSGGVNNEQFF. The CDR3 DNA is TGTGCCAGCAGCCTCAGCGGGGGGGTAAACAATGAGCAGTTCTTC. The entire variable domain, with the rest obtained from reference TRBV7-6 and TRBJ2-1, is as follows: GAGVSQSPRYKVTKRGQDVALRCDPISGHVSLYWYRQALGQGPEFLTYFNYEAQQDKSGLPNDRFSAERPEGSISTLTIQRTEQRDSAMYRCASSLSGGVNNEQFFGPGTRLTVL.